Below are 27 T cell receptor beta chains sequenced from a single sample in a study of blood T cell repertoires in COVID-19. Profiling relied on immunoSEQ multiplex PCR, and the TCRdb table lists in-frame clones only, not all of them. The sample lists about 400,000 clones; approximately 91% were seen once. Sequencing input: PBMCs or T cells enriched from blood (not recorded which). These receptors originate from a woman aged 40 to 50 with acute COVID-19.

This chain uses TRBV10-3 with TRBJ2-6; D remains unclear. CDR3 length: 14 amino acids. V was trimmed by 3 bases and J by 0 bases, leaving 3 bases between them. From germline, CDR1 is ENHRY and CDR2 SYGVKD. The CDR3 here is CAISDLSGANVLTF. The DNA of the CDR3 is TGTGCCATCAGTGATCTCTCTGGGGCCAACGTCCTGACTTTC.

A few counts support this clone. This sequence joins TRBV7-2 and TRBJ1-4; 8 nucleotides agree with TRBD1. The V and J ends lost 1 base and 7 bases, in that order; junction bases with no gene match: 5. Germline loops: CDR1 SGHTA, CDR2 FQGNSA. This CDR3 has 15 residues. The CDR3 sequence: CASSLDRRGREKLFF. DNA for the CDR3: TGTGCCAGCAGCTTAGATCGCAGGGGGCGTGAAAAACTGTTTTTT. Using reference TRBV7-2 and TRBJ1-4 for the parts outside the CDR3, the full variable domain is GAGVSQSPSNKVTEKGKDVELRCDPISGHTALYWYRQSLGQGLEFLIYFQGNSAPDKSGLPSDRFSAERTGGSVSTLTIQRTQQEDSAVYLCASSLDRRGREKLFFGSGTQLSVL.

The V gene is TRBV6-6, the J gene TRBJ1-2, with D possibly matching TRBD1 (5 bases). Trimming cost V 4 bases and J 2 bases, with 11 bases left between them. Germline V gene data show CDR1 as MNHNY and CDR2 as SVGAGI (reference sequence). The CDR3 is made up of 14 amino acids. CDR3 in amino acids: CASSFDRSNYGYTF. The CDR3 bases are TGTGCCAGCAGTTTTGACAGAAGCAACTATGGCTACACCTTC.

The sample holds one count of this clone. This sequence joins TRBV11-2 and TRBJ2-3, with 11 bases that match TRBD2. V was clipped by 0 bases and J by 6 bases; unmatched bases: 8. Germline CDR1 and CDR2: SGHAT and FQNNGV. This CDR3 is built from 17 residues. The DNA of the CDR3 is TGTGCCAGCAGCTTAGATCTCGGTAGCGGGGGGGTGGATACGCAGTATTTT. It specifies CASSLDLGSGGVDTQYF.

V and J are TRBV28 and TRBJ1-2; TRBD1 aligns across 7 bases. The V gene's germline CDR1 is MDHEN and CDR2 SYDVKM. Trimming removed 7 bases from V and 2 bases from J; junction bases left unmatched: 7. The CDR3 spans 14 residues. The CDR3 region has the DNA TGTGCCAGCACCGGAGGGGGCATCAACTATGGCTACACCTTC. Translated, it gives CASTGGGINYGYTF.

V usage is TRBV4-2 and J usage is TRBJ2-1; no clear D gene. CDR1 is LGHNA, CDR2 YNFKEQ, per germline. The CDR3 has 15 amino acids. V lost 0 bases and J 4 bases, leaving 10 bases between the germline ends. The CDR3 sequence is CASSQDKTTYNEQFF. CDR3 nucleotides: TGTGCCAGCAGCCAAGATAAGACGACTTACAATGAGCAGTTCTTC.

This clone appeared once. Within the sample, other DNA sequences also encode this same CDR3. The gene calls are TRBV30 and TRBJ1-2; 9 positions agree with TRBD1. Germline CDR1 is GTSNPN and CDR2 is SVGIG (reference sequence). The CDR3 length is 13 residues. Losses at the gene ends were 0 bases for V and 7 bases for J; bases not matched to a gene: 3. CDR3 coding DNA: TGTGCCTGGAGTGTACTACAGGGGGCTGGCTACACCTTC. It translates to CAWSVLQGAGYTF.

This chain links TRBV11-3 with TRBJ2-1; 14 bases fit TRBD2. Per the germline V gene, CDR1 is SGHNT and CDR2 is YENEEA. CDR3 size: 19 residues. The V segment lost 4 bases and the J segment 4 bases; nucleotides outside the gene matches: 12. CDR3 sequence reads: CASSSRGPGTSGGYNEQFF. CDR3 bases: TGTGCCAGCAGCTCTAGGGGTCCCGGGACTAGCGGGGGATACAATGAGCAGTTCTTC. The variable domain in full, with the rest retrieved from reference TRBV11-3 and TRBJ2-1, is EAGVVQSPRYKIIEKKQPVAFWCNPISGHNTLYWYLQNLGQGPELLIRYENEEAVDDSQLPKDRFSAERLKGVDSTLKIQPAELGDSAVYLCASSSRGPGTSGGYNEQFFGPGTRLTVL.

V usage is TRBV25-1 and J usage is TRBJ2-1, with D perhaps matching TRBD2 (5 bases). The CDR3 is 14 amino acids. The V end was cut by 8 bases, the J end by 9 bases, with 20 bases between. CDR1 is MGHDK and CDR2 is SYGVNS in the germline V gene. The CDR3 coding sequence is TGTGCCAGCCAGACGGGGTCCTATCGTTTTGAGCAGTTCTTC. Translation: CASQTGSYRFEQFF.

V usage is TRBV9 and J usage is TRBJ2-3; 10 bases match TRBD2. The CDR3 is made up of 16 amino acids. The V and J ends lost 3 bases and 4 bases, in that order; junction bases with no gene match: 8. Germline V gene data show CDR1 as SGDLS and CDR2 as YYNGEE. The CDR3 protein is CASSASGGAVADTQYF. The CDR3 bases are TGTGCCAGCAGCGCAAGCGGGGGGGCTGTCGCAGATACGCAGTATTTT.

As regards this clone: Additional DNA sequences in this sample encode the identical CDR3. The V call is TRBV6-5, the J call TRBJ2-7, with D maybe TRBD1 (5 bases). V lost 6 bases and J lost 3, with 9 bases in between. Germline values: CDR1 MNHEY, CDR2 SVGAGI. The CDR3 has 12 residues. CDR3 sequence reads: CASRGAGYEQYF. CDR3 nucleotide sequence: TGTGCCAGCAGAGGGGCAGGCTACGAGCAGTACTTC.

This clone came up once. The chain uses TRBV6-5 and TRBJ1-1, with a tentative D call TRBD1 (5 bases). Trimming pared 0 bases from V and 5 bases from J, leaving 13 bases between. The CDR3 covers 15 residues. Germline-derived CDR1 and CDR2 are MNHEY and SVGAGI. The CDR3 reads CASSYSSGVGTEAFF. The CDR3 DNA follows: TGTGCCAGCAGTTACTCGTCGGGGGTCGGGACTGAAGCTTTCTTT.

The rearrangement joins TRBV5-1 to TRBJ2-7, with TRBD2 identical over 7 bases. Germline trimming cut 6 bases from V and 1 base from J; bases unmatched to any gene: 4. Germline CDR1 is SGHRS and CDR2 is YFSETQ. The CDR3 has 13 amino acids. CDR3: CASTSGVSYEQYF. CDR3 coding DNA: TGCGCCAGCACTAGCGGAGTTTCCTACGAGCAGTACTTC.

In this sample, this clone turned up a few times. This chain links TRBV27 with TRBJ1-6; no clear D gene. The germline CDR1 and CDR2 sequences are MNHEY and SMNVEV (reference sequence). The CDR3 totals 15 residues. V lost 0 bases to trimming and J lost 7 bases, with 10 bases between them. CDR3 in DNA: TGTGCCAGCAGTTTATCGGGCGTTCCAAATTCACCCCTCCACTTT. Translated: CASSLSGVPNSPLHF.

The chain uses TRBV5-1 and TRBJ1-1; perhaps TRBD1 as D (5 bases). CDR3 size: 16 residues. Germline assignment: CDR1 SGHRS and CDR2 YFSETQ. V lost 1 base, J lost 1 base, and 14 bases lay in between. In DNA, the CDR3 is TGCGCCAGCAGCTTGTCTGGGGGAGGAGGGAACACTGAAGCTTTCTTT. It is translated as CASSLSGGGGNTEAFF.

V and J are TRBV5-1 and TRBJ2-7; 11 bases match TRBD2. From germline, CDR1 is SGHRS and CDR2 YFSETQ. With V trimmed by 4 bases and J by 4 bases, 4 bases remained unmatched. This CDR3 has 14 residues. CDR3 sequence: CASSPSGGFYEQYF. CDR3 nucleotide sequence: TGCGCCAGCAGCCCTAGCGGGGGGTTTTACGAGCAGTACTTC.

The V call is TRBV6-5, the J call TRBJ2-7; D is undetermined. The germline V and J ends were trimmed by 7 bases and 4 bases, with 8 bases remaining between them. This CDR3 contains 11 residues. Per the germline V gene, CDR1 is MNHEY and CDR2 is SVGAGI. The CDR3, as DNA: TGTGCCAGCACCCAGTTGTACGAGCAGTACTTC. The encoded protein is CASTQLYEQYF.

The chain couples TRBV19 to TRBJ1-1; TRBD1 agrees at 9 bases. Germline trimming cut 4 bases from V and 2 bases from J; bases unmatched to any gene: 11. The CDR3 totals 17 residues. CDR1 is LNHDA and CDR2 is SQIVND in the germline V gene (reference sequence). The CDR3 protein is CASSKSDRGSRNTEAFF. The CDR3 DNA sequence: TGTGCCAGTAGTAAAAGTGACAGGGGGAGCCGTAACACTGAAGCTTTCTTT. The variable domain in full, with the rest retrieved from reference TRBV19 and TRBJ1-1, is DGGITQSPKYLFRKEGQNVTLSCEQNLNHDAMYWYRQDPGQGLRLIYYSQIVNDFQKGDIAEGYSVSREKKESFPLTVTSAQKNPTAFYLCASSKSDRGSRNTEAFFGQGTRLTVV.

CDR3 in DNA: TGTGCTAGTGGTTTGCCAGGGGACAGCGTAGGAAACACCATATATTTT. This codes for CASGLPGDSVGNTIYF. The gene calls are TRBV12-5 and TRBJ1-3, with 7 nucleotides matching TRBD1. CDR3 size: 16 residues. Germline CDR1 and CDR2: LGHNT and FRNRAP. V was pared by 2 bases and J by 4 bases, with 8 bases of the junction left unmatched.

V and J are TRBV4-2 and TRBJ2-5, with TRBD1 matching 8 bases. The ends lost 5 bases at V and 5 bases at J; junction bases unmatched: 10. The CDR3 consists of 15 residues. CDR1 LGHNA and CDR2 YNFKEQ come from the germline V gene. The CDR3 sequence is CASSDASGGGETQYF. CDR3 sequence (DNA): TGTGCCAGCAGCGATGCTTCAGGGGGCGGTGAGACCCAGTACTTC.

This rearrangement joins TRBV6-5 to TRBJ1-2, with D possibly matching TRBD1 (6 bases). V lost 2 bases and J lost 8, with 15 bases in between. The CDR3 has 14 amino acids. Germline CDR1 reads MNHEY; CDR2 reads SVGAGI. CDR3 nucleotide sequence: TGTGCCAGCAGTTACCTGATGGGGACATCCGGCTACACCTTC. Its translation: CASSYLMGTSGYTF.

This chain joins TRBV4-2 and TRBJ1-4, with 10 bases aligning to TRBD1. Unmatched junction bases numbered 4, after V lost 4 bases and J lost 5 bases. Germline loops: CDR1 LGHNA, CDR2 YNFKEQ. CDR3 size: 15 residues. CDR3 nucleotide sequence: TGTGCCAGCAGCCGCACGACAGGGGGCAATGAAAAACTGTTTTTT. Encoded protein: CASSRTTGGNEKLFF.

The genes are TRBV30 and TRBJ1-6, with D perhaps matching TRBD1 (6 bases). The CDR3 consists of 14 residues. Germline V lookup: CDR1 GTSNPN, CDR2 SVGIG (reference sequence). V shed 4 bases and J shed 14 bases, with 21 bases lying between them. The CDR3 coding sequence is TGTGCCTGGACCTCCTCGGGACAACCTCTATCCCTCCACTTT. This gives the protein CAWTSSGQPLSLHF.

This clone was seen a single time. DNA of the CDR3: TGTGCCTGGGCGGGACAGATGAACACTGAAGCTTTCTTT. It encodes CAWAGQMNTEAFF. The rearrangement uses TRBV30 and TRBJ1-1, with 7 bases lining up with TRBD1. Germline V gene lookup returns CDR1 GTSNPN and CDR2 SVGIG (reference sequence). The J segment lost 0 bases and the V segment lost 5 bases, leaving 3 bases of the junction unmatched. The CDR3 length is 13 residues.

The chain carries TRBV30 and TRBJ2-3; no firm D call. V was trimmed by 5 bases and J by 4 bases, leaving 7 bases between them. CDR3 size: 11 residues. Germline loops: CDR1 GTSNPN, CDR2 SVGIG (reference sequence). The CDR3 DNA reads as TGTGCCTGGGCGTATCCAGATACGCAGTATTTT. It codes for CAWAYPDTQYF.

The chain employs TRBV12-3 or TRBV12-4 and TRBJ1-2; D remains ambiguous. V lost 5 bases and J lost 4, with 11 bases in between. This CDR3 is 13 amino acids long. The CDR3, as DNA: TGTGCCAGCAGTCCGACACGGTTCTATGGCTACACCTTC. This gives the protein CASSPTRFYGYTF.

The rearrangement links TRBV6-1 to TRBJ2-1; 12 bases match TRBD1. CDR3 length: 15 amino acids. The J segment lost 8 bases and the V segment lost 3 bases, leaving 5 bases of the junction unmatched. CDR1 is MNHNS, CDR2 SASEGT, per germline. DNA of the CDR3: TGTGCCAGCAGTGATGGGACAGGGGGCTTCGATGAGCAGTTCTTC. Amino acids: CASSDGTGGFDEQFF.